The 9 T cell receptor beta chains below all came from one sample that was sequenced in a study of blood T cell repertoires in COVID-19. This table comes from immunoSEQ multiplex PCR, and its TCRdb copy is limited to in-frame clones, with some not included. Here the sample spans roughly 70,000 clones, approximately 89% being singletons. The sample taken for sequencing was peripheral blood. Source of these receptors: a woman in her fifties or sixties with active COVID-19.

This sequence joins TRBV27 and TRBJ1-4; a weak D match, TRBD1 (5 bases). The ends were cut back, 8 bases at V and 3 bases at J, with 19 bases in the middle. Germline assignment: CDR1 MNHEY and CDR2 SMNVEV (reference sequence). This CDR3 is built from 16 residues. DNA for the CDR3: TGTGCCAGCTGCCGCCTTCCAGGGTCGGCTAATGAAAAACTGTTTTTT. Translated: CASCRLPGSANEKLFF.

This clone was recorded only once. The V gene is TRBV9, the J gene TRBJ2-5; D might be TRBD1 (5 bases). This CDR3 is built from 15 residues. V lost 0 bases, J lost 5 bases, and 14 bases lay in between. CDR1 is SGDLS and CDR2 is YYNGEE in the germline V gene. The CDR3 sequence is CASSVEGRKGETQYF. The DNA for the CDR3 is TGTGCCAGCAGCGTAGAGGGGCGGAAGGGGGAGACCCAGTACTTC.

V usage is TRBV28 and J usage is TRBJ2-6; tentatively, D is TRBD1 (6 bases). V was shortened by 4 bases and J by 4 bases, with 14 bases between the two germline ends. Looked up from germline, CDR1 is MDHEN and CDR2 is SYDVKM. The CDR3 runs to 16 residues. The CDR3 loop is CASSSTWGLGANVLTF. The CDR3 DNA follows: TGTGCCAGCAGTTCCACGTGGGGGCTGGGGGCCAACGTCCTGACTTTC.

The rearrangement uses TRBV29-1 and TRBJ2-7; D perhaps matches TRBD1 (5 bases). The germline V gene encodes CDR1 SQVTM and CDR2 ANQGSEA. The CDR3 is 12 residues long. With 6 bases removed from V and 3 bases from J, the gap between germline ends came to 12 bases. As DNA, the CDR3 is TGCAGCGTGGCTTTCACAGGCTACGAGCAGTACTTC. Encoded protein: CSVAFTGYEQYF.

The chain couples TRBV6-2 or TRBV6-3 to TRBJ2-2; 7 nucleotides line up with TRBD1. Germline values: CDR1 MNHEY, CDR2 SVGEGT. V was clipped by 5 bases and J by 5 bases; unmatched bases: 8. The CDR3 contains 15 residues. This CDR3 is CASSPLLTGTGELFF. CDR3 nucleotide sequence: TGTGCCAGCAGTCCCCTCCTGACAGGGACCGGGGAGCTGTTTTTT.

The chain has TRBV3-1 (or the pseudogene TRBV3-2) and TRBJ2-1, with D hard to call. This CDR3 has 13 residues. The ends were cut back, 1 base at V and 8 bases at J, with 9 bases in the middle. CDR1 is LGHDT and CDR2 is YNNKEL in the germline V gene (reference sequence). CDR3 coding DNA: TGTGCCAGCAGCCAAGCGGGTCCCTATGAGCAGTTCTTC. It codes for CASSQAGPYEQFF.

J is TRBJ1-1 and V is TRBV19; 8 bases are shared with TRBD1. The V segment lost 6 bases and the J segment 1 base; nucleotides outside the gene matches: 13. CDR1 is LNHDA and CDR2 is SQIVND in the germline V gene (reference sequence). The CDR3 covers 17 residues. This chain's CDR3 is CASSALQGAGRNTEAFF. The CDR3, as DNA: TGTGCCAGTAGCGCATTGCAGGGGGCAGGAAGGAACACTGAAGCTTTCTTT.

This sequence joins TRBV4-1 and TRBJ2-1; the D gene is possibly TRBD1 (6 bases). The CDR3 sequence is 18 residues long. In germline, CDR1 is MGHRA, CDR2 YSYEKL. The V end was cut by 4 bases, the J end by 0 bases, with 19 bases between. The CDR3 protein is CASSLEFMGASSYNEQFF. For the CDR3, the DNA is TGCGCCAGCAGCCTCGAATTCATGGGGGCTAGCTCCTACAATGAGCAGTTCTTC.

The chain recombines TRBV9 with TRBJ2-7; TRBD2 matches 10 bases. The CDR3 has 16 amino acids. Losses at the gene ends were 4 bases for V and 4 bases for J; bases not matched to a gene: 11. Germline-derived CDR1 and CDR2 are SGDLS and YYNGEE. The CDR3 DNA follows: TGTGCCAGCAGCACCTCGGGTACTAGCGGGACGTACGAGCAGTACTTC. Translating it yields CASSTSGTSGTYEQYF.